This paragraph covers one TCR beta chain sequence. Some clones are missing from TCRdb's copy, which holds only in-frame ones; the method was immunoSEQ multiplex PCR. The sample yields approximately 320,000 clones, 67% seen once. The data originate from a study of cytotoxic CD8 clonotypes in ibrutinib-treated CLL. The CDR3 runs 15 residues. Trimming removed 3 bases from V and 4 bases from J, with 11 bases in between. Germline V gene sequence: CDR1 SGHRS, CDR2 YFSETQ. The V call is TRBV5-1, the J call TRBJ1-6; no clear D. This receptor was obtained from a human donor with chronic lymphocytic leukemia. The sample here was PBMCs, taken after 36 months of ibrutinib treatment. Here the CDR3 reads CASSSTDVYNSPLHF. The CDR3 DNA sequence: TGCGCCAGCAGCTCTACGGACGTTTATAATTCACCCCTCCACTTT.